The clone carrying this TCR beta chain was counted ten times or more. What it recognizes is unknown. The data derive from a study of T-cell reconstitution after alpha-beta-depleted transplantation in children. Unique molecular identifiers were built into the TCRbeta library. TCRdb re-called the PCR reads with MiXCR, one entry per CDR3 protein. The table lists 84,000 or so distinct CDR3 sequences, roughly a sixth of them singletons. V was shortened by 0 bases and J by 0 bases, with 9 bases between the two germline ends. This CDR3 has 15 amino acids. Germline CDR1 and CDR2: DFQATT and SNEGSKA (reference sequence). Findings and caveats of the study: There were reportedly several hundred expanded graft clones from which alpha-beta T cells came about two months after transplant. Newly produced T cells mostly provided counts and TCRbeta diversity after one year, as hyperexpanded clones declined.

The sequenced sample was PBMCs, mostly from graft donor cells, obtained 180 days after TCRalphabeta/CD19-depleted stem cell transplant. The receptor comes from a male patient aged 2 to 9 who had a stem cell transplant for acute lymphoblastic leukemia, so the T cells may come from the graft donor. The V call is TRBV20-1, the J call TRBJ2-1; D possibly corresponds to TRBD1 (6 bases). The CDR3 spells CSARDWTASYNEQFF. For the CDR3, the DNA is TGCAGTGCTAGAGATTGGACAGCCTCCTACAATGAGCAGTTCTTC.